The rows below give T cell receptor beta chains drawn from one sample of a study of blood T cell repertoires in COVID-19. Libraries were prepared by immunoSEQ multiplex PCR; TCRdb keeps only in-frame clonotypes and omits some of them. This table has approximately 100,000 clones, around 83% appearing once. The source material was peripheral blood. These receptor sequences come from a human donor in a cohort sampled during active COVID-19. Both conserved end residues are part of each CDR3. The order of the fields is clone size, J gene, D gene, V gene, CDR3 protein, CDR3 DNA. The D gene is left open where the match is weak. Clone sizes are given selectively: once, few, many, or a class where the clone is expanded.

size: .
J: TRBJ1-2
D: .
V: TRBV18
CDR3: CASSPAGDGYTF
DNA: TGTGCCAGCTCACCAGCGGGGGACGGCTACACCTTC

size: .
J: TRBJ1-4
D: TRBD1
V: TRBV7-2
CDR3: CASSLFRGLTNEKLFF
DNA: TGTGCCAGCAGCTTATTCAGGGGGTTGACTAATGAAAAACTGTTTTTT

size: .
J: TRBJ2-3
D: TRBD1
V: TRBV5-1
CDR3: CASDTGQGTDTQYF
DNA: TGCGCCAGCGATACCGGACAGGGAACAGATACGCAGTATTTT

size: .
J: TRBJ2-7
D: TRBD1
V: TRBV5-1
CDR3: CASSQRTGTSYEQYF
DNA: TGCGCCAGCAGCCAAAGGACAGGGACCTCCTACGAGCAGTACTTC

size: few
J: TRBJ2-4
D: TRBD1
V: TRBV5-6
CDR3: CASSLGDRGINIQYF
DNA: TGTGCCAGCAGCTTGGGGGACAGGGGTATTAACATTCAGTACTTC

size: few
J: TRBJ1-6
D: .
V: TRBV19
CDR3: CASSISKGRKSSYNSPLHF
DNA: TGTGCCAGTAGTATCTCCAAGGGGCGCAAGAGCTCCTATAATTCACCCCTCCACTTT

size: .
J: TRBJ2-5
D: .
V: TRBV10-3
CDR3: CAISEAAQETQYF
DNA: TGTGCCATCAGTGAGGCGGCCCAAGAGACCCAGTACTTC

size: .
J: TRBJ2-7
D: TRBD2
V: TRBV19
CDR3: CASSSGLEVAYEQYF
DNA: TGTGCCAGTAGCTCGGGACTAGAGGTGGCCTACGAGCAGTACTTC

size: .
J: TRBJ2-7
D: .
V: TRBV28
CDR3: CASGRGYEQYF
DNA: TGTGCCAGTGGACGGGGCTACGAGCAGTACTTC

size: .
J: TRBJ1-6
D: TRBD1
V: TRBV9
CDR3: CASSGRTGGGLISPLHF
DNA: TGTGCCAGCAGCGGACGGACAGGGGGCGGACTAATTTCACCCCTCCACTTT

size: .
J: TRBJ2-3
D: .
V: TRBV2
CDR3: CASGWTDSTDTQYF
DNA: TGTGCCAGCGGATGGACAGACAGCACAGATACGCAGTATTTT

size: .
J: TRBJ1-1
D: .
V: TRBV28
CDR3: CASVPGPSSMNTEAFF
DNA: TGTGCCAGCGTTCCAGGGCCCTCTTCTATGAACACTGAAGCTTTCTTT

size: .
J: TRBJ1-6
D: .
V: TRBV28
CDR3: CASSFTFVSPLHF
DNA: TGTGCCAGCAGTTTCACATTCGTTTCACCCCTCCACTTT

size: .
J: TRBJ2-7
D: .
V: TRBV19
CDR3: CASSRASLPYEQYF
DNA: TGTGCCAGTAGTCGGGCTAGCCTCCCCTACGAGCAGTACTTC

size: .
J: TRBJ1-1
D: .
V: TRBV13
CDR3: CASSLTGNTEAFF
DNA: TGTGCCAGCAGCTTAACAGGGAACACTGAAGCTTTCTTT

size: .
J: TRBJ1-1
D: TRBD1
V: TRBV3-1/TRBV3-2
CDR3: CASSQTGGSTEAFF
DNA: TGTGCCAGCAGTCAAACAGGGGGCTCAACTGAAGCTTTCTTT

size: .
J: TRBJ1-2
D: .
V: TRBV27
CDR3: CASSFNSVLAGYTF
DNA: TGTGCCAGCAGTTTTAACAGTGTTCTTGCTGGCTACACCTTC

size: .
J: TRBJ1-1
D: TRBD1
V: TRBV5-4
CDR3: CASSRQGEDTEAFF
DNA: TGTGCCAGCAGCCGACAGGGGGAGGACACTGAAGCTTTCTTT

size: .
J: TRBJ2-6
D: TRBD1
V: TRBV9
CDR3: CASSAYPGTVPDSGANVLTF
DNA: TGTGCCAGCAGCGCCTATCCCGGGACAGTTCCCGACTCTGGGGCCAACGTCCTGACTTTC

size: .
J: TRBJ2-3
D: .
V: TRBV5-1
CDR3: CASSLEGGPRDTQYF
DNA: TGCGCCAGCAGCTTGGAGGGAGGCCCCAGGGATACGCAGTATTTT

size: once
J: TRBJ2-1
D: .
V: TRBV7-3
CDR3: CASSLTQGPPGNEQFF
DNA: TGTGCCAGCAGCTTAACTCAGGGTCCCCCTGGCAATGAGCAGTTCTTC

size: .
J: TRBJ2-7
D: TRBD2
V: TRBV5-5
CDR3: CASSLEAGVFEQYF
DNA: TGTGCCAGCAGCTTGGAAGCGGGAGTATTCGAGCAGTACTTC

size: .
J: TRBJ1-1
D: .
V: TRBV7-8
CDR3: CASSFYGTLNTEAFF
DNA: TGTGCCAGCAGCTTTTACGGGACACTTAACACTGAAGCTTTCTTT

size: once
J: TRBJ2-7
D: .
V: TRBV5-1
CDR3: CASSLGFATYYEQYF
DNA: TGCGCCAGCAGCTTGGGTTTCGCGACATACTACGAGCAGTACTTC

size: .
J: TRBJ1-2
D: .
V: TRBV12-3/TRBV12-4
CDR3: CASTPRGGDGYTF
DNA: TGTGCCAGCACCCCTCGGGGAGGGGACGGCTACACCTTC

size: .
J: TRBJ1-4
D: TRBD1
V: TRBV27
CDR3: CASLDRGSEKLFF
DNA: TGTGCCAGCCTAGACAGGGGGAGCGAAAAACTGTTTTTT

size: .
J: TRBJ2-1
D: TRBD2
V: TRBV6-5
CDR3: CASSRSGTKDEQFF
DNA: TGTGCCAGCAGCCGATCCGGGACTAAGGATGAGCAGTTCTTC

size: .
J: TRBJ1-1
D: .
V: TRBV6-1
CDR3: CASSERGGTEAFF
DNA: TGTGCCAGCAGTGAACGCGGGGGAACTGAAGCTTTCTTT

size: once
J: TRBJ1-5
D: TRBD1
V: TRBV7-8
CDR3: CASSLYRGGPDRGLQPQHF
DNA: TGTGCCAGCAGCTTATATCGTGGCGGCCCGGACAGGGGTCTGCAGCCCCAGCATTTT

size: .
J: TRBJ2-7
D: .
V: TRBV28
CDR3: CASSPTGTLYEQYF
DNA: TGTGCCAGCAGCCCTACAGGGACCCTTTACGAGCAGTACTTC

size: .
J: TRBJ1-1
D: .
V: TRBV3-1/TRBV3-2
CDR3: CASSPMSGASEAFF
DNA: TGTGCCAGCAGCCCAATGTCAGGGGCGTCTGAAGCTTTCTTT

size: .
J: TRBJ1-5
D: TRBD1
V: TRBV7-2
CDR3: CASSLDRGSQPQHF
DNA: TGTGCCAGCAGCCTGGACAGGGGGAGTCAGCCCCAGCATTTT

size: .
J: TRBJ2-7
D: .
V: TRBV7-3
CDR3: CASSLMGDSYEQYF
DNA: TGTGCCAGCAGCTTAATGGGAGACTCCTACGAGCAGTACTTC

size: .
J: TRBJ1-4
D: TRBD1
V: TRBV28
CDR3: CASSFWTGRGEKLFF
DNA: TGTGCCAGCAGTTTCTGGACAGGGAGGGGTGAAAAACTGTTTTTT

size: .
J: TRBJ1-2
D: .
V: TRBV6-5
CDR3: CASRDTGPYGYTF
DNA: TGTGCCAGCAGAGATACAGGGCCGTATGGCTACACCTTC

size: .
J: TRBJ1-1
D: TRBD1
V: TRBV18
CDR3: CASSQTGGTEAFF
DNA: TGTGCCAGCTCACAGACAGGGGGAACTGAAGCTTTCTTT

size: .
J: TRBJ2-5
D: TRBD2
V: TRBV5-4
CDR3: CASSLAASSGGIAQYF
DNA: TGTGCCAGCAGCTTGGCCGCGTCTAGCGGGGGGATCGCCCAGTACTTC

size: .
J: TRBJ2-3
D: TRBD2
V: TRBV7-9
CDR3: CASSQTSGGADTQYF
DNA: TGTGCCAGCAGCCAAACTAGCGGGGGGGCAGATACGCAGTATTTT

size: .
J: TRBJ1-1
D: .
V: TRBV18
CDR3: CATSESELNTEAFF
DNA: TGTGCCACCTCCGAATCTGAGCTGAACACTGAAGCTTTCTTT

size: few
J: TRBJ2-7
D: TRBD2
V: TRBV7-9
CDR3: CASSPTGGRAYEQYF
DNA: TGTGCCAGCAGCCCAACTGGCGGGAGGGCCTACGAGCAGTACTTC

size: .
J: TRBJ2-1
D: TRBD2
V: TRBV6-5
CDR3: CASRVTGGSYNEQFF
DNA: TGTGCCAGCAGAGTGACGGGCGGGAGTTACAATGAGCAGTTCTTC

size: .
J: TRBJ2-1
D: TRBD1
V: TRBV10-3
CDR3: CATRTTGTGLNNEQFF
DNA: TGTGCCACCCGCACAACCGGGACAGGGCTCAACAATGAGCAGTTCTTC

size: .
J: TRBJ1-1
D: TRBD1
V: TRBV28
CDR3: CASSETGADTEAFF
DNA: TGTGCCAGCAGTGAAACAGGGGCAGACACTGAAGCTTTCTTT

size: .
J: TRBJ1-2
D: TRBD1
V: TRBV6-5
CDR3: CATVPGQGLSGYTF
DNA: TGTGCCACCGTCCCGGGACAGGGTTTAAGTGGCTACACCTTC

size: once
J: TRBJ1-3
D: TRBD1
V: TRBV10-3
CDR3: CAIRGGAAGNTIYF
DNA: TGTGCCATCAGAGGGGGCGCGGCAGGAAACACCATATATTTT

size: .
J: TRBJ1-5
D: .
V: TRBV19
CDR3: CASSIGQNQPQHF
DNA: TGTGCCAGTAGTATAGGGCAAAATCAGCCCCAGCATTTT

size: .
J: TRBJ2-2
D: .
V: TRBV2
CDR3: CASSEAQEGELFF
DNA: TGTGCCAGCAGTGAAGCACAGGAAGGGGAGCTGTTTTTT

size: .
J: TRBJ2-7
D: TRBD1
V: TRBV5-4
CDR3: CASSPDGTGFYEQYF
DNA: TGTGCCAGCAGCCCAGACGGGACAGGGTTTTACGAGCAGTACTTC

size: .
J: TRBJ1-4
D: .
V: TRBV10-2
CDR3: CASSLLDSDYEKLFF
DNA: TGCGCCAGCAGCCTCCTGGACAGCGACTATGAAAAACTGTTTTTT

size: .
J: TRBJ1-4
D: .
V: TRBV19
CDR3: CASSMPLQRDEKLFF
DNA: TGTGCCAGTAGTATGCCCCTACAGCGGGATGAAAAACTGTTTTTT

size: .
J: TRBJ1-2
D: TRBD1
V: TRBV28
CDR3: CASSLGTGNSYGYTF
DNA: TGTGCCAGCAGTCTAGGGACAGGGAATTCCTATGGCTACACCTTC